This T cell receptor beta chain emerged from a study of cytomegalovirus exposure and HLA in healthy donors. Across the whole study: The 120 or so validation repertoires were reported in a later analysis to have been generated on the same platform as the 666 first-cohort repertoires.

The CDR3 runs 15 residues. The germline V gene encodes CDR1 SNHLY and CDR2 FYNNEI. Trimming at V came to 5 bases and at J to 4 bases, leaving 9 bases not matched to a gene. Whole-study results and caveats: The study labeled 180 or so TCR beta chains cytomegalovirus-associated. It was found in a later analysis that first-cohort TCR clusters tended to co-occur in the 100 to 150 validation repertoires.

Clones were read by immunoSEQ multiplex PCR, and TCRdb kept only the in-frame ones, dropping some. Here the sample spans 260,000 or so clones, 85% to 90% being singletons. Comments on this clone: No antigen is known for it.

The sequence derives from a woman aged 18-29 years in good health and CMV-seronegative. This chain uses TRBV2 with TRBJ1-1; TRBD1 aligns across 8 bases. Material: PBMCs. Written as DNA, the CDR3 is TGTGCCAGCAGTCATTCCACGGGACAGGCCACTGAAGCTTTCTTT. Translated, it gives CASSHSTGQATEAFF.